The entry below gives a single T cell receptor (beta chain) sequence along with its context. Its target is unknown. The data belong to a study of persistence of HIV-infected CD4 T cells. The overall study: Blood samples, up to 180 mL, came from multiple time points, except two leukapheresis donors sampled once.

Sequencing used immunoSEQ version 4 in survey mode. Libraries were prepared by immunoSEQ multiplex PCR; TCRdb keeps only in-frame clonotypes and omits some of them. The sample has around 28,000 clones, around 82% seen once. The stimulus was lysate of CMV-infected fibroblasts, approximately 9.6 ug/mL. CD40L/CD69 double-negative CD45RO-high memory CD4+ T cells were collected. V was pared by 5 bases and J by 5 bases, with 4 bases between. The germline V gene encodes CDR1 PRHDT and CDR2 FYEKMQ (reference sequence). There are 11 residues in the CDR3. Sequencing was performed on CD4+ T cells sorted from PBMCs after roughly 18-hour stimulation, taken from a patient who received antiretroviral therapy. This sequence originates from an adult man with HIV who was CMV-seropositive. This sequence joins TRBV13 and TRBJ2-1; D is unclear. The CDR3 spells CASSLHNEQFF. CDR3 DNA sequence: TGTGCCAGCAGCCTACACAATGAGCAGTTCTTC.